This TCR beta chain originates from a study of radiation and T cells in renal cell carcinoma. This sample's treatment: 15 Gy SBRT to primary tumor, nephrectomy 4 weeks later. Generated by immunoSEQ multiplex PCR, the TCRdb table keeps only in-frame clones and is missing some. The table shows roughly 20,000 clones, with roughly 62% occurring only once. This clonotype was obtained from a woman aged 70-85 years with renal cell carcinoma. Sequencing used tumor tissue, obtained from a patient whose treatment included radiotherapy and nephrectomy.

The CDR3 is CASSSSPGTAYNEQFF. DNA of the CDR3: TGCGCCAGCAGCTCATCCCCCGGGACAGCGTACAATGAGCAGTTCTTC. This chain connects TRBV5-1 to TRBJ2-1; 7 bases match TRBD1. This CDR3 is built from 16 residues. Germline CDR1 reads SGHRS; CDR2 reads YFSETQ. V trimming: 3 bases; J trimming: 4 bases; junction bases outside the gene matches: 10.